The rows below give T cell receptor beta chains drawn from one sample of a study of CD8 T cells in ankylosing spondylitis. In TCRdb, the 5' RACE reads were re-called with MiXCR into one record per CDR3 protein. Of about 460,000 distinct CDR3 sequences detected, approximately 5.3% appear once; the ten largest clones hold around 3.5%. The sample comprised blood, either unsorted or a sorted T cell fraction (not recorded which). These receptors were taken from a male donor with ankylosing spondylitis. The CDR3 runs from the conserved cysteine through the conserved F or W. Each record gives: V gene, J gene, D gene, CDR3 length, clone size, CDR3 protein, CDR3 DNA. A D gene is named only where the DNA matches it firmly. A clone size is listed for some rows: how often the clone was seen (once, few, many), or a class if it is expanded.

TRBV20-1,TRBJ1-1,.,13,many,CSARPDTNTEAFF,TGCAGTGCTAGACCCGACACGAACACTGAAGCTTTCTTT
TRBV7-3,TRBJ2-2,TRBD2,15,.,CASSLAASGSGELFF,TGTGCCAGCAGCTTAGCGGCTAGCGGGTCGGGGGAGCTGTTTTTT
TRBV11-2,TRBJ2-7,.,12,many,CASSLAPREQYF,TGTGCCAGCAGCTTAGCTCCGCGAGAGCAGTACTTC
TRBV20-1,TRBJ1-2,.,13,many,CSAFPGTLYGYTF,TGCAGTGCTTTCCCAGGGACTCTCTATGGCTACACCTTC
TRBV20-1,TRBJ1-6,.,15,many,CSAPSGSSYNSPLHF,TGCAGTGCTCCGTCGGGGAGCTCCTATAATTCACCCCTCCACTTT
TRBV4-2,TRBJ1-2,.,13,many,CASSQSRLYGYTF,TGTGCCAGCAGCCAATCTCGCCTATATGGCTACACCTTC
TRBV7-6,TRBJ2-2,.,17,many,CASSLIQRAGNTGELFF,TGTGCCAGCAGCTTAATACAGCGGGCTGGGAACACCGGGGAGCTGTTTTTT
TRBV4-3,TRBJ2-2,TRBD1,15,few,CASSQAWQGAGELFF,TGCGCCAGCAGCCAAGCATGGCAGGGGGCCGGGGAGCTGTTTTTT
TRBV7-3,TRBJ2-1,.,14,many,CASSSGNSRNEQFF,TGTGCCAGCAGCTCCGGGAACAGTCGCAATGAGCAGTTCTTC
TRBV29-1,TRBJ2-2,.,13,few,CSVVSRADGELFF,TGCAGCGTTGTATCCCGGGCTGACGGGGAGCTGTTTTTT
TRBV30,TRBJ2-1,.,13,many,CAWSVGGAREQFF,TGTGCCTGGAGTGTCGGAGGGGCGCGGGAGCAGTTCTTC
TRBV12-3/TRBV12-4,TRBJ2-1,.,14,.,CASSLFIGGGEQFF,TGTGCCAGCAGTTTGTTTATAGGGGGTGGTGAGCAGTTCTTC
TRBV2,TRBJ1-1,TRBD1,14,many,CASLPGTANTEAFF,TGTGCCAGCTTACCAGGGACAGCGAACACTGAAGCTTTCTTT
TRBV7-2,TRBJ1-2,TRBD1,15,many,CASSSKTGRGSGYTF,TGTGCCAGCAGTTCTAAGACAGGGAGGGGTAGTGGCTACACCTTC
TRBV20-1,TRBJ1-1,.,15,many,CSARVTRLELTEAFF,TGCAGTGCTAGAGTCACAAGGCTGGAGCTCACTGAAGCTTTCTTT
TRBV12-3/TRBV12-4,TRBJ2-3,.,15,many,CASSPGHLSTDTQYF,TGTGCCAGCAGTCCCGGTCACCTTAGCACAGATACGCAGTATTTT
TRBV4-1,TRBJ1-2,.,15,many,CASSQDWDVAIGYTF,TGCGCCAGCAGCCAAGACTGGGACGTCGCTATCGGCTACACCTTC
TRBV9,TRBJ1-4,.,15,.,CASSVGRPPNEKLFF,TGTGCCAGCAGCGTAGGAAGGCCTCCAAATGAAAAACTGTTTTTT
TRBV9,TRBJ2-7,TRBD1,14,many,CASSVGTGAYEQYF,TGTGCCAGCAGCGTAGGGACAGGGGCGTACGAGCAGTACTTC
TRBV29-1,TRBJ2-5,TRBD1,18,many,CSVEWTGGSYIHQETQYF,TGCAGCGTTGAATGGACAGGGGGCAGCTATATTCACCAAGAGACCCAGTACTTC
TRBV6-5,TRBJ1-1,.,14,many,CASSYSIEGTEAFF,TGTGCCAGCAGTTACTCGATCGAGGGGACTGAAGCTTTCTTT
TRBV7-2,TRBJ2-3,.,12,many,CASSFVGSTQYF,TGTGCCAGCAGCTTCGTCGGGAGTACGCAGTATTTT
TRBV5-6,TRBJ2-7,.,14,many,CASSLGGPGYEQYF,TGTGCCAGCAGCTTGGGAGGACCGGGCTACGAGCAGTACTTC